A selection of T cell receptor beta chains follows, all from one sample in a study of blood T cell repertoires in COVID-19. Libraries were prepared by immunoSEQ multiplex PCR; TCRdb keeps only in-frame clonotypes and omits some of them. The repertoire holds fewer than 200,000 clones, with approximately 82% as singletons. The source material was peripheral blood. These receptors came from an elderly woman with acute or convalescent COVID-19. The CDR3 runs from the conserved cysteine through the conserved F or W. Fields, in order: D gene, V gene, J gene, clone size, CDR3 DNA, CDR3 protein. D genes are given only for firm matches. The listing skips clone size in some rows; elsewhere it reads once, few, many or a size class.

NA	TRBV12-3/TRBV12-4	TRBJ1-1	NA	TGTGCCAGCACCGGGACGGACAGACCTGAAGCTTTCTTT	CASTGTDRPEAFF
TRBD1	TRBV7-9	TRBJ2-7	NA	TGTGCCAGCAGCGTCTCCGGGACAGGGGCTTACGAGCAGTACTTC	CASSVSGTGAYEQYF
TRBD1	TRBV12-3/TRBV12-4	TRBJ1-2	NA	TGTGCCAGCAGTCTAAGGGACAGCCCCCGCTACACCTTC	CASSLRDSPRYTF
TRBD2	TRBV19	TRBJ2-7	NA	TGTGCCAGTAGCCTCACCCCTAGCGGGAGCATCGACGAGCAGTACTTC	CASSLTPSGSIDEQYF
TRBD2	TRBV9	TRBJ2-2	NA	TGTGCCAGCAGCTCCGGGACTAGCGAGAACACCGGGGAGCTGTTTTTT	CASSSGTSENTGELFF
TRBD2	TRBV7-9	TRBJ2-7	NA	TGTGCCAGCAGCCCTGGACTAGCGGTATCCTACGAGCAGTACTTC	CASSPGLAVSYEQYF
TRBD1	TRBV11-3	TRBJ2-3	NA	TGTGCCAGCAGCCCGGACAGGTCAGAGCAGTATTTT	CASSPDRSEQYF
TRBD1	TRBV29-1	TRBJ2-2	NA	TGCAGCGTTGAAGATGGGTTTGCACTCGACAGGGGCGGGACCGGGGAGCTGTTTTTT	CSVEDGFALDRGGTGELFF
NA	TRBV12-3/TRBV12-4	TRBJ2-7	NA	TGTGCCAGCAGTCCCGGAGGGCTAGAGCAGTACTTC	CASSPGGLEQYF
TRBD2	TRBV10-1	TRBJ2-1	NA	TGCGCCAGCAGTGCCAGCGGGGGTGACAATGAGCAGTTCTTC	CASSASGGDNEQFF
NA	TRBV2	TRBJ2-2	NA	TGTGCCAGCAGCAGCAGCGGCAGGAACACCGGGGAGCTGTTTTTT	CASSSSGRNTGELFF
TRBD2	TRBV30	TRBJ2-3	NA	TGTGCCTGGACACGGGGACTAGCGGGAAGCACAGATACGCAGTATTTT	CAWTRGLAGSTDTQYF
TRBD2	TRBV5-6	TRBJ2-1	NA	TGTGCCAGCAGCCTGGGAGGGCCTGATGAGCAGTTCTTC	CASSLGGPDEQFF
NA	TRBV19	TRBJ2-6	NA	TGTGCCAGTAGTATTTGGGTCGGGTCTGGGGCCAACGTCCTGACTTTC	CASSIWVGSGANVLTF
TRBD1	TRBV29-1	TRBJ1-2	NA	TGCAGCGCTGGACAGGGAGGCTATGGCTACACCTTC	CSAGQGGYGYTF
NA	TRBV5-4	TRBJ2-1	NA	TGTGCCAGCAGGCTAGGCGGCGGGAAAGATGAGCAGTTCTTC	CASRLGGGKDEQFF
TRBD2	TRBV3-1/TRBV3-2	TRBJ2-5	NA	TGTGCCAGCAGCCGAGGTTTAGCGGGAGGTTACGAGACCCAGTACTTC	CASSRGLAGGYETQYF
NA	TRBV6-6	TRBJ1-2	NA	TGTGCCAGCAGTCTATTGGCCGGGAACTATGGCTACACCTTC	CASSLLAGNYGYTF
NA	TRBV6-5	TRBJ1-1	NA	TGTGCCAGCAGTTACGGAGGGGAAGACACTGAAGCTTTCTTT	CASSYGGEDTEAFF
TRBD1	TRBV19	TRBJ1-1	NA	TGTGCCAGTAGTACTACAGGGGGCGAGACTGAAGCTTTCTTT	CASSTTGGETEAFF
TRBD1	TRBV9	TRBJ2-1	NA	TGTGCCAGCAGCACCTCGGGACAGGGGATCGGCAATGAGCAGTTCTTC	CASSTSGQGIGNEQFF
TRBD1	TRBV7-2	TRBJ1-2	NA	TGTGCCAGCAGCTTAGAATCAGGGGGTAGGGGCTACACCTTC	CASSLESGGRGYTF
TRBD1	TRBV6-5	TRBJ2-1	NA	TGTGCCAGCAGTTACTCACCCCCAGGGGGAGAGCAGTTCTTC	CASSYSPPGGEQFF
NA	TRBV19	TRBJ1-3	NA	TGTGCCAGTAGTACCCCCGCGAACCCTGGAAACACCATATATTTT	CASSTPANPGNTIYF
TRBD2	TRBV9	TRBJ2-4	NA	TGTGCCAGCAGCACCGGGACTAGCGGGTTAGACATTCAGTACTTC	CASSTGTSGLDIQYF
TRBD2	TRBV7-9	TRBJ2-3	NA	TGTGCCAGCAGCTCTCTAGCGGGCCACACAGATACGCAGTATTTT	CASSSLAGHTDTQYF
TRBD1	TRBV27	TRBJ2-3	NA	TGTGCCAGCAGTTTATTTGCTGGACAGGGGGACGGGGCGTACACAGATACGCAGTATTTT	CASSLFAGQGDGAYTDTQYF
TRBD2	TRBV3-1/TRBV3-2	TRBJ2-2	once	TGTGCCAGCAGCCAAACAGGATTAGCGGGAGGGATAAATCGGGAGCTGTTTTTT	CASSQTGLAGGINRELFF
NA	TRBV9	TRBJ2-2	NA	TGTGCCAGCAGCGCAGGAACCGGGGAGCTGTTTTTT	CASSAGTGELFF
NA	TRBV10-3	TRBJ1-3	NA	TGTGCCATCAGTGAGTCTAGGGGAACTGGAAACACCATATATTTT	CAISESRGTGNTIYF
TRBD1	TRBV3-1/TRBV3-2	TRBJ2-1	NA	TGTGCCAGCAGCCAACCCCCCGGGACAGAAACCCCCCCCCAGTTCTTC	CASSQPPGTETPPQFF
NA	TRBV14	TRBJ1-2	NA	TGTGCCAGCAGCCAAGATAGAGTGCGAAAGCGGGGCTACACCTTC	CASSQDRVRKRGYTF
NA	TRBV27	TRBJ2-3	NA	TGTGCCAGCAGTCTCCGGTTGGGCACAGATACGCAGTATTTT	CASSLRLGTDTQYF
NA	TRBV30	TRBJ1-1	once	TGTGCCTGGAGTTCCGGGGATGGGACTGAAGCTTTCTTT	CAWSSGDGTEAFF
TRBD1	TRBV10-3	TRBJ1-1	NA	TGTGCCATCAGGAGGGACAGGGAAAGGGACACTGAAGCTTTCTTT	CAIRRDRERDTEAFF
TRBD2	TRBV13	TRBJ2-4	NA	TGTGCCAGCAGCTCAAGTACCGGGACTAGCGGCCTAGCCAAAAACATTCAGTACTTC	CASSSSTGTSGLAKNIQYF
NA	TRBV3-1/TRBV3-2	TRBJ2-7	NA	TGTGCCAGCAGCCAAGAAGAAGAGGTCCACGAGCAGTACTTC	CASSQEEEVHEQYF
NA	TRBV7-9	TRBJ1-2	few	NA	CASTPSTLDYGYTF
NA	TRBV4-2	TRBJ2-7	few	TGTGCCAGCAGCCAAGAGGTCAGGACCATGGCGGGTCAGTACTTC	CASSQEVRTMAGQYF
TRBD1	TRBV7-2	TRBJ2-1	NA	TGTGCCAGCAGCTTAGACAGGGGAAGAGAAAATGAGCAGTTCTTC	CASSLDRGRENEQFF
NA	TRBV4-1	TRBJ2-3	NA	TGCGCCAGCAGCCAAGTACTAACAGATACGCAGTATTTT	CASSQVLTDTQYF
NA	TRBV4-3	TRBJ2-7	once	TGCGCCAGCAGCCAAGATCTACCGGGACTTGGGTTATTGGAGCAGTACTTC	CASSQDLPGLGLLEQYF
NA	TRBV18	TRBJ2-1	NA	TGTGCCAGCTCACCAGGAGTTTCTTTGCGATCCTACAATGAGCAGTTCTTC	CASSPGVSLRSYNEQFF
TRBD1	TRBV7-2	TRBJ2-7	NA	TGTGCCAGCAGCTTAGAGGCCAGGGGGCCCTACGAGCAGTACTTC	CASSLEARGPYEQYF
TRBD1	TRBV5-1	TRBJ2-7	few	TGCGCCAGCAGCCTTGGACAGGTGGGTGACGAGCAGTACTTC	CASSLGQVGDEQYF
TRBD2	TRBV7-2	TRBJ2-7	NA	TGTGCCAGCAGCTTGACAGCGGGATCCTACGAGCAGTACTTC	CASSLTAGSYEQYF
TRBD2	TRBV12-5	TRBJ2-2	NA	TGTGCTAGTGGTTTAAGACAGACTAGCCGCAACACCGGGGAGCTGTTTTTT	CASGLRQTSRNTGELFF
TRBD2	TRBV5-6	TRBJ2-1	NA	TGTGCCAGCAGAGGACGGGAGGACTACAATGAGCAGTTCTTC	CASRGREDYNEQFF
NA	TRBV12-5	TRBJ2-1	NA	TGTGCTAGTGAGGGCCGTTCACGGGGGACCAATGAGCAGTTCTTC	CASEGRSRGTNEQFF
NA	TRBV3-1/TRBV3-2	TRBJ2-1	NA	TGTGCCAGCAGCCAAGTCGGGAGTCGGTTCTTC	CASSQVGSRFF
TRBD2	TRBV27	TRBJ2-7	NA	TGTGCCAGCAGTTTAGGACTAGAGTACGAGCAGTACTTC	CASSLGLEYEQYF
NA	TRBV7-2	TRBJ1-1	once	TGTGCCAGCAGCTTAGGTCTGTTCAACACTGAAGCTTTCTTT	CASSLGLFNTEAFF
NA	TRBV7-2	TRBJ1-1	NA	TGTGCCAGCAGCTTAGGACAGCAGGTTAGGGCTTTCTTT	CASSLGQQVRAFF
TRBD1	TRBV5-1	TRBJ2-1	NA	TGCGCCAGCAGTCCAGGGGGTAGCTCCTACAATGAGCAGTTCTTC	CASSPGGSSYNEQFF
TRBD2	TRBV30	TRBJ2-5	NA	TGTGCCTGGAGTTCCCGGACTAGCGGAGAGACCCAGTACTTC	CAWSSRTSGETQYF
NA	TRBV3-1/TRBV3-2	TRBJ2-7	NA	TGTGCCAGCAGCCAGTCGGGAGTGTCCTACGAGCAGTACTTC	CASSQSGVSYEQYF
TRBD1	TRBV30	TRBJ1-5	NA	TGTGCCTGGAACAGGGGGTTGGGGCAGCCCCAGCATTTT	CAWNRGLGQPQHF